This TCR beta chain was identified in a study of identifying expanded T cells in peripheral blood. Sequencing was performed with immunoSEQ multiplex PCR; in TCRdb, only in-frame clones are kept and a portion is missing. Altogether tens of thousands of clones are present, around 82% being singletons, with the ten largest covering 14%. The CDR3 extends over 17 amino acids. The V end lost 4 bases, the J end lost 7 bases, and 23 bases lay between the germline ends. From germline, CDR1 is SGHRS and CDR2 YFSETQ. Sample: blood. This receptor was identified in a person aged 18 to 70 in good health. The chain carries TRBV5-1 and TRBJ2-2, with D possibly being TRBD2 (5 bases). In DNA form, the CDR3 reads TGCGCCAGCAGCCCAGAGGCAAGGACTGGCTCCGGCGGGGAGCTGTTTTTT. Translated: CASSPEARTGSGGELFF.